The rows below give T cell receptor beta chains drawn from one sample of a study of T-cell reconstitution after alpha-beta-depleted transplantation in children. TCRdb re-called the PCR reads through MiXCR, storing one row per CDR3 protein. The sample has about 1,000,000 distinct CDR3 sequences; roughly 29% are singletons. The source was PBMCs, mostly from graft donor cells, collected 360 days after TCRalphabeta/CD19-depleted stem cell transplant. The receptors derive from a boy under two years old who had a stem cell transplant for SCID, so the T cells may come from the graft donor. Each CDR3 is given with its conserved first and last residue. Only some rows state a clone size, as once, few, many or a class for expanded clones.

V gene	CDR3 length	clone size	CDR3 protein
TRBV20-1	14	.	CSARDVGFNSPLHF
TRBV7-8	14	few	CASSIGVYNSPLHF
TRBV20-1	15	.	CSARKEGARNTEAFF
TRBV12-3/TRBV12-4	16	.	CASSGFGDPSYNEQFF
TRBV5-1	15	.	CASNLWGENTGELFF
TRBV7-9	12	few	CARQGANNEQFF
TRBV3-1	16	.	CASSQVMVGSPYEQYF
TRBV24-1	9	few	CATSYEQYF
TRBV28	13	.	CASSLMGSSEQYF
TRBV7-9	16	few	CASSSSGAYSNQPQHF
TRBV12-3/TRBV12-4	13	.	CAAGDKAKNIQYF
TRBV11-1	18	.	CASSSRGTKSFSYNEQFF
TRBV5-1	21	few	CASSFSPFGTSGSVSYNEQFF
TRBV11-2	18	.	CASSVRDRGPFAFYEQYF
TRBV20-1	18	.	CSARVPFPARGRSYEQYF
TRBV15	12	few	CATSSRGDEQFF
TRBV9	15	many	CASSPSASIPYEQYF
TRBV28	15	few	CASSSTAGWGQPQHF
TRBV28	15	few	CATSVGDNSFYEQYF
TRBV28	16	few	CASSPTRVASPYEQYF
TRBV6-2/TRBV6-3	14	.	CASSRQGLGGGQFF